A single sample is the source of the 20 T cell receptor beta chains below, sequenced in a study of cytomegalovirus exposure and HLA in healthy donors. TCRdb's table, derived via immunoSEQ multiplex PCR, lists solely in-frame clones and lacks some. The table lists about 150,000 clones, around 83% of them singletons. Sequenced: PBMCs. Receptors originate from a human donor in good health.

CDR3 protein: CASSVAGGTYNEQFF. CDR3 nucleotides: TGTGCCAGCAGCGTAGCCGGGGGGACCTACAATGAGCAGTTCTTC. This chain links TRBV9 with TRBJ2-1, with TRBD2 matching 7 bases. Germline V gene data show CDR1 as SGDLS and CDR2 as YYNGEE. Trimming removed 0 bases from V and 2 bases from J; junction bases left unmatched: 2. This CDR3 is 15 amino acids long. Full variable domain (remainder filled in from reference TRBV9 and TRBJ2-1): DSGVTQTPKHLITATGQRVTLRCSPRSGDLSVYWYQQSLDQGLQFLIQYYNGEERAKGNILERFSAQQFPDLHSELNLSSLELGDSALYFCASSVAGGTYNEQFFGPGTRLTVL.

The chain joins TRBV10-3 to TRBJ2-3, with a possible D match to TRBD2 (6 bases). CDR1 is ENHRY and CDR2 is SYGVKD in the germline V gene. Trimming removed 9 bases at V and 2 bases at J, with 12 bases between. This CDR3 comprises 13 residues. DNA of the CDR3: TGTGCCATGGGACGGGGGTTCACAGATACGCAGTATTTT. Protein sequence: CAMGRGFTDTQYF.

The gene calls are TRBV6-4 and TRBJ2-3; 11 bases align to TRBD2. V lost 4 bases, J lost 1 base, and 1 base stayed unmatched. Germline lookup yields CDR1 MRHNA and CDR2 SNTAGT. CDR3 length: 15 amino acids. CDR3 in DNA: TGTGCCAGCAGTGTACTAGCGGGGGGCACAGATACGCAGTATTTT. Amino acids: CASSVLAGGTDTQYF.

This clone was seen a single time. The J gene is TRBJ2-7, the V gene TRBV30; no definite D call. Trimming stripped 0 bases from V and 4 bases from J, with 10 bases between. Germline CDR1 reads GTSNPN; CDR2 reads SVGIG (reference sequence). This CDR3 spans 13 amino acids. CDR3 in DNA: TGTGCCTGGAGTGTACCCGGAGTTTACGAGCAGTACTTC. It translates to CAWSVPGVYEQYF.

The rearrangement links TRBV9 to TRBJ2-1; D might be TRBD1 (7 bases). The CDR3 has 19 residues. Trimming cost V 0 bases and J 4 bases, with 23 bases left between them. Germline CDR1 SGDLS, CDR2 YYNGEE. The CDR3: CASSVGWGGATGEYNEQFF. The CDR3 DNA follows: TGTGCCAGCAGCGTAGGGTGGGGAGGAGCTACAGGGGAGTACAATGAGCAGTTCTTC.

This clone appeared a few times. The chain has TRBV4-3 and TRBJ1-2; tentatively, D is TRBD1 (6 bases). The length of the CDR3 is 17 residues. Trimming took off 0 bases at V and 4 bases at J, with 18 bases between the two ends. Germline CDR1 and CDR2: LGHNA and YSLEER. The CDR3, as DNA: TGCGCCAGCAGCCAAGAGATCTCCCCCAGGGGATTCTATGGCTACACCTTC. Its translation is CASSQEISPRGFYGYTF.

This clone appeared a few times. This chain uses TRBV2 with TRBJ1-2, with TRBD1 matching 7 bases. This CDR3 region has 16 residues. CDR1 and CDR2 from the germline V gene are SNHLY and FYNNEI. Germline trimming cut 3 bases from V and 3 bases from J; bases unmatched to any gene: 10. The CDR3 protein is CASSDPWTGGDYGYTF. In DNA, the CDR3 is TGTGCCAGCAGTGACCCCTGGACAGGTGGGGACTATGGCTACACCTTC.

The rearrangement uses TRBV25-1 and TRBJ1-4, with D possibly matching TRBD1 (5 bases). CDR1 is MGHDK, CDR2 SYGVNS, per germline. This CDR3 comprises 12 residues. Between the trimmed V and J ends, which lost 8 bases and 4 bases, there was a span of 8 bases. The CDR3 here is CASGGFNEKLFF. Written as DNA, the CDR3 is TGTGCCAGCGGGGGGTTTAATGAAAAACTGTTTTTT.

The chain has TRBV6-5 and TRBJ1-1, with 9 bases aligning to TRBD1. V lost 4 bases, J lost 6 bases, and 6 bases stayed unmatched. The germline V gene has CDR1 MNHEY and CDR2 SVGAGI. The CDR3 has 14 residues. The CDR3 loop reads CASSLGQGSSEAFF. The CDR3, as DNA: TGTGCCAGCAGTTTGGGACAGGGAAGCTCTGAAGCTTTCTTT.

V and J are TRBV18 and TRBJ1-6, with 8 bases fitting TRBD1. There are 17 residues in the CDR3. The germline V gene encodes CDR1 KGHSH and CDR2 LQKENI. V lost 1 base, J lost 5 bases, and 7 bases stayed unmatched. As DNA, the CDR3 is TGTGCCAGCTCACCACAAACAGGGGGGAGAGATAATTCACCCCTCCACTTT. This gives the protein CASSPQTGGRDNSPLHF. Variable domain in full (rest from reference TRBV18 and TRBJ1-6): NAGVMQNPRHLVRRRGQEARLRCSPMKGHSHVYWYRQLPEEGLKFMVYLQKENIIDESGMPKERFSAEFPKEGPSILRIQQVVRGDSAAYFCASSPQTGGRDNSPLHFGNGTRLTVT.

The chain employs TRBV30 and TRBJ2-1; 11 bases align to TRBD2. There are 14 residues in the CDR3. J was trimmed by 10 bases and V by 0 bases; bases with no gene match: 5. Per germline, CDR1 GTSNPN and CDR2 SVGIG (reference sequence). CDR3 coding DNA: TGTGCCTGGAGTGTGGCTAGCGGGAGGAGGGAGCAGTTCTTC. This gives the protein CAWSVASGRREQFF.

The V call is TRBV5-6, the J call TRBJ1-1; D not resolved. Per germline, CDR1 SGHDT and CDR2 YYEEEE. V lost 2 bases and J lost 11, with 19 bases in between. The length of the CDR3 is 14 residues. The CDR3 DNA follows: TGTGCCAGCAGCTTCAATGCGGCAAGAGAGAGGGCTTTCTTT. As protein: CASSFNAARERAFF.

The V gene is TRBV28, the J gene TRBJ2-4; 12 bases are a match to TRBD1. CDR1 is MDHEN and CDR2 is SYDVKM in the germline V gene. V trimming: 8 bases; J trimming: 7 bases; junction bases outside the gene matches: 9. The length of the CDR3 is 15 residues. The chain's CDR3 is CASLKPGQGANIQYF. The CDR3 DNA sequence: TGTGCCAGCTTAAAACCGGGACAGGGGGCGAACATTCAGTACTTC.

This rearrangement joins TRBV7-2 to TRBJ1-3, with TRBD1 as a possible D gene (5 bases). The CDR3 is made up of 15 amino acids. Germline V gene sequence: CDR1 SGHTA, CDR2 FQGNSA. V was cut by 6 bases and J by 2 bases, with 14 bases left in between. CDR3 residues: CASSLGTWAGNTIYF. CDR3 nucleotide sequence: TGTGCCAGCAGTTTGGGGACTTGGGCTGGAAACACCATATATTTT.

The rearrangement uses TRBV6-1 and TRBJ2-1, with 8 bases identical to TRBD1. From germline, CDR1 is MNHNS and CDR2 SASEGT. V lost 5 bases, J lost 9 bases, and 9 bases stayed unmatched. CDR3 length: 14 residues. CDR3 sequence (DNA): TGTGCCAGCAGTACGGCGGACAGGGTGGGTGAGCAGTTCTTC. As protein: CASSTADRVGEQFF.

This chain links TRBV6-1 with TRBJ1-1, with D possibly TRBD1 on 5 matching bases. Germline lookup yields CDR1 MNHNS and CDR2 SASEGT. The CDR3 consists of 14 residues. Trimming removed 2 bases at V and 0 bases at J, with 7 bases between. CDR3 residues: CASSESGMNTEAFF. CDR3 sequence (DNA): TGTGCCAGCAGTGAATCAGGGATGAACACTGAAGCTTTCTTT.

In DNA, the CDR3 is TGTGCCAGCAGCTCCAATAGCGGGGGGACGCAGTATTTT. It encodes CASSSNSGGTQYF. This chain joins TRBV7-3 and TRBJ2-3, with TRBD2 identical over 10 bases. In germline, CDR1 is SGHTA, CDR2 FQGTGA. V shed 4 bases and J 9 bases; nucleotides not matched to a gene: 4. This CDR3 spans 13 amino acids.

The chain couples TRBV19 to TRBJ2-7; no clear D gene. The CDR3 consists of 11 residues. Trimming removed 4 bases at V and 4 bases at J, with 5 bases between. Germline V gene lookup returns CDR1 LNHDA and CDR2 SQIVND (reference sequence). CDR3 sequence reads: CASSTLYEQYF. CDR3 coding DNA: TGTGCCAGTAGTACCCTTTACGAGCAGTACTTC.

This CDR3 reads CASSVGLAGANEQFF. CDR3 bases: TGTGCCAGCAGCGTAGGTCTAGCGGGAGCCAATGAGCAGTTCTTC. The V and J genes are TRBV9 and TRBJ2-1; 10 bases line up with TRBD2. CDR1 and CDR2 from the germline V gene are SGDLS and YYNGEE. This CDR3 region has 15 residues. V lost 0 bases to trimming and J lost 6 bases; unmatched junction nucleotides: 3.

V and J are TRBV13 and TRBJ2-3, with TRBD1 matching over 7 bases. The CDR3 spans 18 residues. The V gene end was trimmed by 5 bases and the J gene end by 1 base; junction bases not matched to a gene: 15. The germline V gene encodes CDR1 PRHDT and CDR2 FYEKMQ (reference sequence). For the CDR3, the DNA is TGTGCCAGCAGCCCGGACAGGTTCGTGGGAGACGGCACAGATACGCAGTATTTT. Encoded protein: CASSPDRFVGDGTDTQYF.